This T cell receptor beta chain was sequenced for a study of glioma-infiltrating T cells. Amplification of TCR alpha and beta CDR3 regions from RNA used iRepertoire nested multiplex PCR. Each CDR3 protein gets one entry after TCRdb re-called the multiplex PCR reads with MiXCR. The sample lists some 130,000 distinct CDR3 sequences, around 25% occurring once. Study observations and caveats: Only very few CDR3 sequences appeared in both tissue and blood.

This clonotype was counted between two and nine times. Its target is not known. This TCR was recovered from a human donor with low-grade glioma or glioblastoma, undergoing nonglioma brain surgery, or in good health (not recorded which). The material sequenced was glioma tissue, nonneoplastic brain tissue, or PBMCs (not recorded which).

For the CDR3, the DNA is TGTGCCAGCAGCGCTAGCGATACGCAGTATTTT. Residues: CASSASDTQYF. This chain joins TRBV27 and TRBJ2-3; TRBD2 might be the D (5 bases). The CDR3 runs to 11 residues. Germline-derived CDR1 and CDR2 are MNHEY and SMNVEV (reference sequence). The V end lost 6 bases, the J end lost 6 bases, and 7 bases lay between the germline ends.